This TCR beta chain emerged from a study of T cells in tuberculosis. Study-level findings and limits: Using the GMM-specific repertoire gave around 90% accuracy versus 70% with motifs. GMM-specific TCRs were nearer to active tuberculosis alpha repertoires, suggesting expansion.

Method: immunoSEQ multiplex PCR; TCRdb's copy keeps in-frame clones and lacks some. The table lists 20,000 to 25,000 clones, about 92% of them singletons. In regard to this clone: Its cognate antigen is unknown.

This clonotype originated in a donor between 5 and 29 years old with latent tuberculosis or without tuberculosis infection. Some clones in this sample may be carry-over from other donors' samples. The specimen sequenced was PBMCs.

CDR3 sequence reads: CASSPRQGVRNEQYF. CDR3 nucleotides: TGTGCCAGCAGCCCCAGGCAGGGGGTTAGAAACGAGCAGTACTTC. The chain links TRBV2 to TRBJ2-7; TRBD1 agrees at 7 bases. The trim removed 6 bases at V and 5 bases at J, leaving 13 bases unmatched. The CDR3 is made up of 15 amino acids. Germline V lookup: CDR1 SNHLY, CDR2 FYNNEI.